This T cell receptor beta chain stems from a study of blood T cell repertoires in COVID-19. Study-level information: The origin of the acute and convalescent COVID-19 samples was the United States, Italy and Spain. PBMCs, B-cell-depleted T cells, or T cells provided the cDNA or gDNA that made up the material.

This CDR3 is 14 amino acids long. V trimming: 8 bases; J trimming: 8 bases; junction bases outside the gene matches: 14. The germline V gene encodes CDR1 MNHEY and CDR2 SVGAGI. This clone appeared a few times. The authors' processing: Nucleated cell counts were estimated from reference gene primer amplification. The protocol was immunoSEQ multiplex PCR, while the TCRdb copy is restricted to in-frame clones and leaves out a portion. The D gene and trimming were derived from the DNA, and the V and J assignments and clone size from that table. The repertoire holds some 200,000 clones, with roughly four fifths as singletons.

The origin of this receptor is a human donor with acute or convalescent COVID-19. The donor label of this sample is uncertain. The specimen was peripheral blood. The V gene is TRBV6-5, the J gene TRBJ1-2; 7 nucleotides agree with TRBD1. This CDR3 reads CASLLGGRAEGYTF. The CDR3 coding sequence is TGTGCCAGCCTCCTAGGGGGCAGGGCGGAGGGCTACACCTTC.